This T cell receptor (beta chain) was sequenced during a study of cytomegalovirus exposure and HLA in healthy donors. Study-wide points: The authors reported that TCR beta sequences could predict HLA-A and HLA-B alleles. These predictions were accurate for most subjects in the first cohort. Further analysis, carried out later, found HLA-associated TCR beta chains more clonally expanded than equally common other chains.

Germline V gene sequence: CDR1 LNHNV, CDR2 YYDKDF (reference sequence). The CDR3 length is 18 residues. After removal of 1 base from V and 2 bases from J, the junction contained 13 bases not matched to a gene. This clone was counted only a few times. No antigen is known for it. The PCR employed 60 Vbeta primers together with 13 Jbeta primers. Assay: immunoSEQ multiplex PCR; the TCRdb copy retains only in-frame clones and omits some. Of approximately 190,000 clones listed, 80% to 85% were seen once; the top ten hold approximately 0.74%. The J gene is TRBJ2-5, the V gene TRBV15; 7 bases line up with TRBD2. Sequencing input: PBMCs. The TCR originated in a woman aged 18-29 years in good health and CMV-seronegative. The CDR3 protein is CATSRGVLRLAVQETQYF. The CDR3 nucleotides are TGTGCCACCAGCAGAGGGGTACTCCGACTAGCCGTGCAAGAGACCCAGTACTTC.